A single sample gave rise to the 5 T cell receptor beta chains below, sequenced in a study of shared clonotypes between healthy human individuals. Positively selected for CCR7, the CD45RO-negative cells used as naive CD8 cells excluded terminally differentiated effector memory CD45RA+ cells. Profiling relied on immunoSEQ multiplex PCR, and the TCRdb table lists in-frame clones only, not all of them. Of around 2,100,000 clones listed, just under 95% are singletons. Source material: naive CD8+ T cells sorted from blood. These receptors all come from a young man in good health.

In its sample, this clone was seen once. The chain carries TRBV6-6 and TRBJ1-1, with D possibly matching TRBD1 (5 bases). Trimming cost V 7 bases and J 0 bases, with 15 bases left between them. This CDR3 spans 15 amino acids. Germline-derived CDR1 and CDR2 are MNHNY and SVGAGI (reference sequence). CDR3 nucleotides: TGTGCCAGCAATGAGCAAGGACACCTGAACACTGAAGCTTTCTTT. As protein: CASNEQGHLNTEAFF.

The V and J genes are TRBV5-4 and TRBJ2-7; 8 bases fit TRBD2. Germline CDR1 reads SGHNT; CDR2 reads YYREEE (reference sequence). Losses at the gene ends were 4 bases for V and 2 bases for J; bases not matched to a gene: 5. This CDR3 contains 14 residues. The CDR3 sequence is CASSPGLEPYEQYF. In DNA, the CDR3 is TGTGCCAGCAGCCCGGGACTAGAACCCTACGAGCAGTACTTC.

This chain uses TRBV2 with TRBJ2-1; tentatively, D is TRBD2 (5 bases). V lost 6 bases to trimming and J lost 2 bases, with 17 bases between them. CDR3 length: 16 residues. Germline CDR1 is SNHLY and CDR2 is FYNNEI. The CDR3 DNA reads TGTGCCAGCAGCTGGCCCGAAGAGGGCACCTACAATGAGCAGTTCTTC. As protein: CASSWPEEGTYNEQFF.

V usage is TRBV28 and J usage is TRBJ2-7; TRBD1 matches 9 bases. There are 15 residues in the CDR3. Looked up from germline, CDR1 is MDHEN and CDR2 is SYDVKM. The trim removed 5 bases at V and 3 bases at J, leaving 8 bases unmatched. The CDR3 coding sequence is TGTGCCAGCAGTCATCCGGGACAGGGTGACTACGAGCAGTACTTC. Translation gives CASSHPGQGDYEQYF. The full variable domain, rest sourced from reference TRBV28 and TRBJ2-7, is DVKVTQSSRYLVKRTGEKVFLECVQDMDHENMFWYRQDPGLGLRLIYFSYDVKMKEKGDIPEGYSVSREKKERFSLILESASTNQTSMYLCASSHPGQGDYEQYFGPGTRLTVT.

This chain joins TRBV11-1 and TRBJ1-1; D is undetermined. Germline CDR1 and CDR2: SGHAT and FQDESV (reference sequence). V was trimmed by 1 base and J by 2 bases, leaving 8 bases between them. CDR3 length: 14 residues. CDR3 sequence reads: CASSLEGTNTEAFF. The CDR3 bases are TGTGCCAGCAGCTTAGAGGGAACAAACACTGAAGCTTTCTTT. Drawing the rest from reference TRBV11-1 and TRBJ1-1, the complete variable domain is EAEVAQSPRYKITEKSQAVAFWCDPISGHATLYWYRQILGQGPELLVQFQDESVVDDSQLPKDRFSAERLKGVDSTLKIQPAELGDSAMYLCASSLEGTNTEAFFGQGTRLTVV.